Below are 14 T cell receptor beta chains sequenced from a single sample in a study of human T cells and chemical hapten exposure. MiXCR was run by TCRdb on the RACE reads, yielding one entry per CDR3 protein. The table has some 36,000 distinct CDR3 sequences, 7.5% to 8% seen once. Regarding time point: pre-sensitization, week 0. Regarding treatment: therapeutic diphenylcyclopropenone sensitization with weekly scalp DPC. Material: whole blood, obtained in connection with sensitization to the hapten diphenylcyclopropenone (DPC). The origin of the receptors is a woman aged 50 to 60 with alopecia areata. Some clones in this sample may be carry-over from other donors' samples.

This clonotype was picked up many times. CDR3: CSARRDGGYTF. In nucleotides, the CDR3 is TGCAGTGCTCGGCGGGACGGAGGCTACACCTTC. The J gene is TRBJ1-2, the V gene TRBV20-1, with a possible D match to TRBD1 (5 bases). The CDR3 contains 11 residues. V dropped 5 bases and J dropped 8 bases, with 12 bases sitting between them. Germline lookup yields CDR1 DFQATT and CDR2 SNEGSKA (reference sequence).

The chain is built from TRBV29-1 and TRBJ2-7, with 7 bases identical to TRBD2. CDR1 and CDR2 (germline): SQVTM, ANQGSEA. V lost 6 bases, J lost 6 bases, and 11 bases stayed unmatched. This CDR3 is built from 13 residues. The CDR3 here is CSVPSPGEGEQYF. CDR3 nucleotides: TGCAGCGTCCCGTCGCCGGGGGAGGGCGAGCAGTACTTC.

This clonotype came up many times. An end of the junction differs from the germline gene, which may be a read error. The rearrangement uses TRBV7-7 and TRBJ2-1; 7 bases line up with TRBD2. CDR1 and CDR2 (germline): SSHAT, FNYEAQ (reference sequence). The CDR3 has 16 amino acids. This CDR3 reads CASSLNSVAGKNEQFF. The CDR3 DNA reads TGTGCTAGCAGCTTAAATTCGGTAGCGGGTAAGAATGAGCAGTTCTTC.

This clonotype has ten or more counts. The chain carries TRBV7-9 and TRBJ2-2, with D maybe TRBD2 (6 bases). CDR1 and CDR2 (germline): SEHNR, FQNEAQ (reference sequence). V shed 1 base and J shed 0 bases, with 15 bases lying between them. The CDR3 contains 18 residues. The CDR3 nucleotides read TGTGCCAGCAGCTTAGTCAGGGCGGGGTTCGCGAACACCGGGGAGCTGTTTTTT. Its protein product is CASSLVRAGFANTGELFF.

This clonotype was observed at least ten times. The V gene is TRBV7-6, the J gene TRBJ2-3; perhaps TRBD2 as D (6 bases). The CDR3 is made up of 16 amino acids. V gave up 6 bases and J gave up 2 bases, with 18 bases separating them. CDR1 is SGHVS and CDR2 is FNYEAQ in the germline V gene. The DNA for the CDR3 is TGTGCCAGCAGTCCGGCAACGGGACTGATCACAGATACGCAGTATTTT. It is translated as CASSPATGLITDTQYF.

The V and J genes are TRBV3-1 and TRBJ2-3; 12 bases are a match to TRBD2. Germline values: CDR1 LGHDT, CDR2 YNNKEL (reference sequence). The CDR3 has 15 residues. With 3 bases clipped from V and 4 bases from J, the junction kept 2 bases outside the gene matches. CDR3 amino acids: CASSHLAGGPDTQYF. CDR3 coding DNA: TGTGCCAGCAGCCATCTAGCGGGAGGGCCAGATACGCAGTATTTT.

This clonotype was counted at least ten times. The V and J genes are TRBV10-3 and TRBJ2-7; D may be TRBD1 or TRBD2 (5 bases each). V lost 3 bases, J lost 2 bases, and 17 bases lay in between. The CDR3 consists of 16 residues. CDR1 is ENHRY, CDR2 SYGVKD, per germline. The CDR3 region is CAISDPGDQPPYEQYF. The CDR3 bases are TGTGCCATCAGTGATCCTGGGGACCAGCCACCCTACGAGCAGTACTTC.

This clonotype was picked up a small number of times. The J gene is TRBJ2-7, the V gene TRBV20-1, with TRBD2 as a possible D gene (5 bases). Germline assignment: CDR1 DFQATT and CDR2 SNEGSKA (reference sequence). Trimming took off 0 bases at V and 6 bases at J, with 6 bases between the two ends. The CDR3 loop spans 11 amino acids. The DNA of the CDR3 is TGCAGTGCTAGAGATGCGGGCGAGCAGTACTTC. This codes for CSARDAGEQYF.

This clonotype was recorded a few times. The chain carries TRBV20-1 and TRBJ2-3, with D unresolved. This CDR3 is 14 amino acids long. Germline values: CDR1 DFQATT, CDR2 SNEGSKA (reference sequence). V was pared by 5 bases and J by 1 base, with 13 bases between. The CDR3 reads CSARGLTGTDTQYF. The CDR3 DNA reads TGCAGTGCTCGAGGCTTGACTGGCACAGATACGCAGTATTTT.

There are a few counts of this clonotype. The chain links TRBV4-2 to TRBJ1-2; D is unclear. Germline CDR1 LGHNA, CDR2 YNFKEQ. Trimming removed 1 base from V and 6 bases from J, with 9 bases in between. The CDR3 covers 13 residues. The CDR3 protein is CASSQVGSDGYTF. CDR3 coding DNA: TGTGCCAGCAGCCAAGTGGGGTCAGATGGCTACACCTTC.

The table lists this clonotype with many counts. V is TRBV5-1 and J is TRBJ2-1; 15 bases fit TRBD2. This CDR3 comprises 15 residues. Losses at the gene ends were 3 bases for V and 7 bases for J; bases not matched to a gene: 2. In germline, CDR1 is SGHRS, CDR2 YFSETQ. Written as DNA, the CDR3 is TGCGCCAGCAGCTCGGGACTAGCGGGAGGAAATGAGCAGTTCTTC. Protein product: CASSSGLAGGNEQFF.

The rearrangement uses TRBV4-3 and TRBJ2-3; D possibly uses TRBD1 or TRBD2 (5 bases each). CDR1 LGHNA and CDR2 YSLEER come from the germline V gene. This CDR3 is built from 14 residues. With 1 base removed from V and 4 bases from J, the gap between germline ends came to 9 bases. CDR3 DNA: TGCGCCAGCAGCCAAGTCGGGGACCCAGATACGCAGTATTTT. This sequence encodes CASSQVGDPDTQYF.

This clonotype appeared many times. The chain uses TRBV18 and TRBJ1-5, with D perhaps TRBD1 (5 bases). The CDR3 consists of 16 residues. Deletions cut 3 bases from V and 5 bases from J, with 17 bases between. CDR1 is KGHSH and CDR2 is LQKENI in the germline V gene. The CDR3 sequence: CASSPLPGESHQPQHF. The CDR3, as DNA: TGTGCCAGCTCACCTCTCCCGGGGGAGAGCCATCAGCCCCAGCATTTT.

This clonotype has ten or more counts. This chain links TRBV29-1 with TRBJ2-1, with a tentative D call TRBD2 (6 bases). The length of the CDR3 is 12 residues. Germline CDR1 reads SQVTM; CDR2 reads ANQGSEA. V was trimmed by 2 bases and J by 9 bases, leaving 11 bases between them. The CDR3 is CSVESGAVEQFF. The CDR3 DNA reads TGCAGCGTTGAATCGGGAGCGGTTGAGCAGTTCTTC.